This paragraph covers one T cell receptor (beta chain) sequence. Methods used by the authors: Nucleated cell number was recorded as an estimate derived from reference gene primer amplification. Here immunoSEQ multiplex PCR was the method, and the copy in TCRdb shows in-frame clones only, minus some. V and J calls and clone size are copied from that table; D and trimming were computed from the DNA. The sample contains about 160,000 clones, about 86% of which appear only once. CDR1 and CDR2 (germline): SQVTM, ANQGSEA. The CDR3 loop spans 13 amino acids. V gave up 7 bases and J gave up 2 bases, with 11 bases separating them. These data belong to a study of blood T cell repertoires in COVID-19. Study information: Researchers got acute and convalescent COVID-19 samples from the United States, Italy and Spain. PBMCs, B-cell-depleted T cells, or T cells were the source of the cDNA or gDNA that made up the material.

This receptor was taken from a woman older than 75 with acute or convalescent COVID-19. Sequencing was performed on peripheral blood. The rearrangement uses TRBV29-1 and TRBJ1-4; possibly TRBD1 for D (6 bases). The CDR3 sequence is CSAARGTNEKLFF. The CDR3 DNA reads TGCAGCGCCGCCAGGGGTACTAATGAAAAACTGTTTTTT.